This entry is about one T cell receptor (beta chain). Isolated PBMCs totaled at least 6.5 million in each sample. It was with a sample-barcoded 5' primer and a J-beta primer mix that a second PCR of roughly 7 to 12 cycles was run. Each CDR3 protein is one row after TCRdb ran MiXCR on the 5' RACE reads. The data show 2 million or so distinct CDR3 sequences, less than 50% seen once. Germline assignment: CDR1 SGHTA and CDR2 FQGNSA. The CDR3 covers 16 residues. The data belong to a study of blood T cells in healthy people across ages. V gene TRBV7-2 combines with J gene TRBJ2-7; D may correspond to TRBD1 or TRBD2 (5 bases each). TRBJ2-5 matches the DNA end more closely, so the J call is doubtful. The sequenced sample consisted of blood. The sequence came from a woman in her thirties or forties in good health. CDR3 DNA: TGTGCCAGCAGCTTAGTCGGGGCCACAGCATTGGAGACCCAGTACTTC. This sequence encodes CASSLVGATALETQYF.